This T cell receptor (beta chain) derives from a study of blood T cell repertoires in COVID-19. Study information: Italy, Spain and the United States were the sources of the convalescent and acute COVID-19 samples. T cells, B-cell-depleted T cells, or PBMCs provided the cDNA or gDNA that served as material.

This CDR3 is 11 amino acids long. The V gene's germline CDR1 is MNHEY and CDR2 SVGEGT. V was clipped by 5 bases and J by 6 bases, with 7 bases between them. In the authors' workflow: The authors estimated nucleated cell counts from reference gene primer amplification. Generated by immunoSEQ multiplex PCR, the TCRdb table keeps only in-frame clones and is missing some. V, J and clone size are taken as reported in that table, and D and trimming were inferred from the DNA itself. Here the sample spans 200,000 to 300,000 clones, around nine tenths being singletons. Sequenced material: peripheral blood. V gene TRBV6-2 or TRBV6-3 combines with J gene TRBJ1-1; D is undetermined. The receptor was isolated from a man aged 40-50 years who had recovered from COVID-19. The CDR3 region is CASSQWSEAFF. The DNA of the CDR3 is TGTGCCAGCAGTCAGTGGTCTGAAGCTTTCTTT.